Here is one T cell receptor (beta chain) with its context. Its antigen is unidentified. The data were obtained in a study of T-cell reconstitution after alpha-beta-depleted transplantation in children. Points from the study as a whole: Where alpha-beta T cells came from about two months after transplant was reportedly several hundred expanded graft clones. Certain patients had high TCRbeta diversity at day 60, and it came from recipient T cells and thymic progenitors that survived.

A TCRbeta library incorporating unique molecular identifiers was prepared. TCRdb reprocessed the PCR reads via MiXCR and lists one record per CDR3 protein. Seen here are approximately 800,000 distinct CDR3 sequences, 15% to 20% observed once, and the top ten hold roughly 4.8%. This sequence originates from a male patient younger than 18 who had a stem cell transplant for acute lymphoblastic leukemia, so the T cells may come from the graft donor. The sample in question was PBMCs, mostly from graft donor cells, obtained 360 days after TCRalphabeta/CD19-depleted stem cell transplant.

The CDR3 bases are TGTGCCAGCAGAATCCCCGAGACCACTGAAGCTTTCTTT. Protein: CASRIPETTEAFF. V usage is TRBV27 and J usage is TRBJ1-1; D not resolved. V gave up 6 bases and J gave up 4 bases, with 12 bases separating them. The CDR3 extends over 13 amino acids. The V gene's germline CDR1 is MNHEY and CDR2 SMNVEV (reference sequence).